This TCR beta chain was captured in a study of early T cells in non-severe SARS-CoV-2 infection. Study in general: Chains were not paired, and sequencing was done on bulk RNA from unsorted whole blood. Study results and limitations: A preference for anti-spike CD8 responses marked VDJdb matching, which missed private and CD4 specificities.

Regarding this clonotype: The antigen is unknown.

Attached unique molecular identifiers marked individual cDNA molecules. TCRdb redid the calling of the 5' RACE reads with MiXCR, one entry per CDR3 protein. The table records 40,000 to 50,000 distinct CDR3 sequences, around a tenth of them present only once. The CDR3 length is 17 residues. Germline V gene lookup returns CDR1 WSHSY and CDR2 SAAADI. Trimming took 3 bases from V and 6 from J; bases not matched to a gene: 15. The clonotype comes from an adult who was a healthcare worker with PCR-confirmed SARS-CoV-2 infection or an uninfected control (not recorded which). This sequence joins TRBV10-2 and TRBJ2-7; TRBD2 matches 9 bases. The material sequenced was whole blood. The CDR3 reads CASSDLAGPTSLGEQYF. CDR3 in DNA: TGCGCCAGCAGTGACCTAGCGGGGCCTACATCGCTCGGCGAGCAGTACTTC.